This T cell receptor (beta chain) originates from a study of T cells after yellow fever vaccination. The V gene's germline CDR1 is DFQATT and CDR2 SNEGSKA (reference sequence). The length of the CDR3 is 14 residues. V lost 0 bases and J lost 2, with 11 bases in between. Synthesis of TCR cDNA relied on 5'RACE template switching, which attached a universal primer site and UMIs. MiXCR, run by TCRdb on the 5' RACE reads, gives a single entry per CDR3 protein. This table has 200,000 to 300,000 distinct CDR3 sequences, around 6.7% appearing once. This clonotype was recorded many times. The antigen remains unidentified. General study points: Weaker overall, the secondary response nonetheless peaked faster (day 5 versus 15). Clonotypes found in both CD4 and CD8 compartments made up a small share. Most primary-vaccination clones recurred post-booster (under 98% CD4, 88% CD8).

The specimen comprised CD4+ T cells sorted from PBMCs, sampled on the day of the yellow fever booster vaccination. V gene TRBV20-1 combines with J gene TRBJ2-7; D gene ambiguous. The receptor comes from a man aged 25 to 40 who received the YFV17D yellow fever vaccine. The DNA of the CDR3 is TGCAGTGCTAGAGATCGTCCGGTCCCCTACGAGCAGTACTTC. Translated, it gives CSARDRPVPYEQYF.